Ten or more counts support the clone carrying this TCR beta chain. These data are taken from a study of blood T cell repertoires in COVID-19. Sequencing was performed with immunoSEQ multiplex PCR; in TCRdb, only in-frame clones are kept and a portion is missing. This table has tens of thousands of clones, about four fifths appearing once. This CDR3 contains 15 residues. Per the germline V gene, CDR1 is MNHEY and CDR2 is SVGEGT. V shed 6 bases, J shed 4 bases, and the junction held 10 bases outside the gene matches. V and J are TRBV6-2 or TRBV6-3 and TRBJ2-3; 7 nucleotides match TRBD2. The clonotype originates from a man aged 30 to 45 with COVID-19, enrolled during active disease. The specimen sequenced was peripheral blood. This CDR3 is CASSLSGEPPDTQYF. CDR3 sequence (DNA): TGTGCCAGCAGCTTGAGCGGGGAGCCACCAGATACGCAGTATTTT.